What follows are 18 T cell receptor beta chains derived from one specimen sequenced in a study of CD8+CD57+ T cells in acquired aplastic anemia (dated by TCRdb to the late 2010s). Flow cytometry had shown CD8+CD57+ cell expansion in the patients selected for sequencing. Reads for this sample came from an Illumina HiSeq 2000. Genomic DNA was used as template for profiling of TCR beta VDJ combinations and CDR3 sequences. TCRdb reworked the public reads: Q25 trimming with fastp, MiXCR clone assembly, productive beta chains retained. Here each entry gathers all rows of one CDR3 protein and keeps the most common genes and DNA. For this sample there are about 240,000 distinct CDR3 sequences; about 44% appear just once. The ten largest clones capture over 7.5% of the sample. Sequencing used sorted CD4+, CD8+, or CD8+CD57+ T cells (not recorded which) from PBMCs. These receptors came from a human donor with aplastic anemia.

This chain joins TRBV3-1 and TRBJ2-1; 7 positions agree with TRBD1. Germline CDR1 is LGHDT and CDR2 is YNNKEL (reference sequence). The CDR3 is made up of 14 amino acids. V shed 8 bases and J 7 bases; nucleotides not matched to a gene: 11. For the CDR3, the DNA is TGTGCCAGCGGCAGACCGGGACAGAGTAATGAGCAGTTCTTC. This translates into CASGRPGQSNEQFF.

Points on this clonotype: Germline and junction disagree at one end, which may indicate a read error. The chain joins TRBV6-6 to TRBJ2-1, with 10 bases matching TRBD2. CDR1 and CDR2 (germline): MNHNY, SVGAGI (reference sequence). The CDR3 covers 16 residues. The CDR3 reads CVSSYLAGVSYNEQLF. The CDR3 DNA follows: TGTGTCAGCAGTTACCTAGCGGGAGTTTCCTACAATGAGCAGCTCTTC.

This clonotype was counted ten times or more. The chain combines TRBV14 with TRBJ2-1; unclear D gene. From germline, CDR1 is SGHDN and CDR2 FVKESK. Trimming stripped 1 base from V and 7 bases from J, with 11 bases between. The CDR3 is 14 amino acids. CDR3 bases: TGTGCCAGCAGCCAAGTAGGATACCGGAATGAGCAGTTCTTC. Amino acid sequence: CASSQVGYRNEQFF.

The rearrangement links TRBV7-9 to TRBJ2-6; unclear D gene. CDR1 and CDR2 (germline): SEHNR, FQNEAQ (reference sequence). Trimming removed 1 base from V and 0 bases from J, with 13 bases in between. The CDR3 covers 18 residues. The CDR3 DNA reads TGTGCCAGCAGCTTAGTCCCCGGGCTGTGCTCTGGGGCCAACGTCCTGACTTTC. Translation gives CASSLVPGLCSGANVLTF. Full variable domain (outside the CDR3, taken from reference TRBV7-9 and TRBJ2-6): DTGVSQNPRHKITKRGQNVTFRCDPISEHNRLYWYRQTLGQGPEFLTYFQNEAQLEKSRLLSDRFSAERPKGSFSTLEIQRTEQGDSAMYLCASSLVPGLCSGANVLTFGAGSRLTVL.

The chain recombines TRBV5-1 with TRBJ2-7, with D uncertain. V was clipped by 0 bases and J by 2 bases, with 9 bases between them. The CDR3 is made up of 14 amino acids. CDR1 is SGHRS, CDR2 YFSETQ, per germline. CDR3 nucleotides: TGCGCCAGCAGCTTGGCCTTTGGTCCCTACGAGCAGTACTTC. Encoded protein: CASSLAFGPYEQYF.

This CDR3 is CASSSPPDSAYEQYF. The CDR3 nucleotides read TGTGCCAGCAGTTCACCACCCGACTCAGCCTACGAGCAGTACTTC. The rearrangement uses TRBV6-2 or TRBV6-3 and TRBJ2-7; D unresolved. V was clipped by 4 bases and J by 2 bases, with 15 bases between them. CDR3 length: 15 residues. Germline V CDR1 and CDR2: MNHEY, SVGEGT.

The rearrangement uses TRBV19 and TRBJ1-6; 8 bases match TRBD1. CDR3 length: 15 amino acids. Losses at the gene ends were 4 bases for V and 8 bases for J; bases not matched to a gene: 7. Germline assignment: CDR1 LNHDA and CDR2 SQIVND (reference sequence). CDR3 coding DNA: TGTGCCAGTAGTACTCGACAGGGGCTAGATTCACCCCTCCACTTT. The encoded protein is CASSTRQGLDSPLHF.

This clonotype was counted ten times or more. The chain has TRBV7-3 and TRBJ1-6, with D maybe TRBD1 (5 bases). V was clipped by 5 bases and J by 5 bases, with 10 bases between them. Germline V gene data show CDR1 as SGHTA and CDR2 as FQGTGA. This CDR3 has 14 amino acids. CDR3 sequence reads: CASSPQGNNSPLHF. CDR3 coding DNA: TGTGCCAGCAGCCCCCAGGGAAATAATTCACCCCTCCACTTT.

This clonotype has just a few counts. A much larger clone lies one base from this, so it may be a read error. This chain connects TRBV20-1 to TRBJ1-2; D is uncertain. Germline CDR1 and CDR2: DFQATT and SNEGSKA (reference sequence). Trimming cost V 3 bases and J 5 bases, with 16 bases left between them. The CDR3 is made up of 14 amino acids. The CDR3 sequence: CSASDPRSTYGYTF. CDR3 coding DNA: TGCAGTGCTAGTGATCCCAGGTCTACGTATGGCTACACCTTC.

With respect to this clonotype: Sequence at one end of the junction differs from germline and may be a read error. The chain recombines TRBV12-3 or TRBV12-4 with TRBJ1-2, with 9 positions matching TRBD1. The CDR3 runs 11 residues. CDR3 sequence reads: CASSATGGSTF. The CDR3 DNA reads TGTGCCAGCAGTGCCACAGGGGGCTCCACCTTC.

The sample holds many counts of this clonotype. This chain's CDR3 is CASSLDRGTVNNQPQHF. The CDR3 DNA follows: TGTGCCAGCAGCTTGGACAGGGGCACTGTTAACAATCAGCCCCAGCATTTT. V usage is TRBV5-5 and J usage is TRBJ1-5; 7 bases map to TRBD1. Germline CDR1 and CDR2: SGHKS and YYEKEE (reference sequence). The V and J ends lost 0 bases and 3 bases, in that order; junction bases with no gene match: 9. This CDR3 region has 17 residues.

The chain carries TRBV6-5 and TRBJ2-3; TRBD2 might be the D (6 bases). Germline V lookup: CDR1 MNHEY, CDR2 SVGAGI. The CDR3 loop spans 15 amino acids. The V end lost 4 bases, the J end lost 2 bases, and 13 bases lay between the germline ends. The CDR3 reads CASSSTGDPTDTQYF. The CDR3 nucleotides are TGTGCCAGCAGTTCTACGGGGGATCCCACAGATACGCAGTATTTT.

The CDR3, as DNA: TGTGCCAGTAGTATACAGGGACCGGGGGAGCAGTACTTC. Encoded protein: CASSIQGPGEQYF. The genes are TRBV19 and TRBJ2-7; D assignment may be TRBD1 or TRBD2 (5 bases each). V gave up 2 bases and J gave up 7 bases, with 12 bases separating them. CDR1 is LNHDA, CDR2 SQIVND, per germline (reference sequence). The CDR3 sequence is 13 residues long.

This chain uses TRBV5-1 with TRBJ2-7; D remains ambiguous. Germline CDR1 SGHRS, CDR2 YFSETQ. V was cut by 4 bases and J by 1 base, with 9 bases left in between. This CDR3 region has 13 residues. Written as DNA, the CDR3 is TGCGCCAGCAGCCAAGGCAGATCCTACGAGCAGTACTTC. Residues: CASSQGRSYEQYF.

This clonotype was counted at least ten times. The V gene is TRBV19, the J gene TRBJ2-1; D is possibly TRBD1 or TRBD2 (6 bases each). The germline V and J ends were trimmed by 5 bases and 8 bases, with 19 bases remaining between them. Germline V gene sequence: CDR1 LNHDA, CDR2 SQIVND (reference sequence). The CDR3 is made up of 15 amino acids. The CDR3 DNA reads TGTGCCAGTAGTTTCCGGGACTCGAGGGGGTATGAGCAGTTCTTC. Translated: CASSFRDSRGYEQFF. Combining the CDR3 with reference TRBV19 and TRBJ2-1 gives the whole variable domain DGGITQSPKYLFRKEGQNVTLSCEQNLNHDAMYWYRQDPGQGLRLIYYSQIVNDFQKGDIAEGYSVSREKKESFPLTVTSAQKNPTAFYLCASSFRDSRGYEQFFGPGTRLTVL.

The CDR3 sequence: CAWTQGTFGEPQHF. CDR3 bases: TGTGCCTGGACACAGGGGACATTTGGGGAGCCCCAGCATTTT. V and J are TRBV30 and TRBJ1-5; TRBD1 aligns across 7 bases. This CDR3 is 14 amino acids long. Germline V lookup: CDR1 GTSNPN, CDR2 SVGIG (reference sequence). V shed 4 bases, J shed 8 bases, and the junction held 11 bases outside the gene matches. The complete variable domain, with remaining parts taken from reference TRBV30 and TRBJ1-5, reads SQTIHQWPATLVQPVGSPLSLECTVEGTSNPNLYWYRQAAGRGLQLLFYSVGIGQISSEVPQNLSASRPQDRQFILSSKKLLLSDSGFYLCAWTQGTFGEPQHFGDGTRLSIL.

The CDR3 loop reads CASSRGLSYEQYF. As DNA, the CDR3 is TGTGCCAGCAGCCGGGGACTTTCCTACGAGCAGTACTTC. The chain uses TRBV9 and TRBJ2-7; possible D gene TRBD2, 6 bases. The CDR3 has 13 amino acids. The ends were cut back, 4 bases at V and 1 base at J, with 9 bases in the middle. Germline CDR1 is SGDLS and CDR2 is YYNGEE.

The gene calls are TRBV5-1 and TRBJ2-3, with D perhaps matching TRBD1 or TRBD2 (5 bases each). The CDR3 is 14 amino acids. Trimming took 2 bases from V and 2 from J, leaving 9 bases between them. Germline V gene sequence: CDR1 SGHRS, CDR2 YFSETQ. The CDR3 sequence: CASSFGDHTDTQYF. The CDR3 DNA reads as TGCGCCAGCAGCTTTGGGGACCACACAGATACGCAGTATTTT.